This T cell receptor (beta chain) was found in a study of metastatic and nonmetastatic thyroid tumors. Across the study: Both malignant and benign thyroid patients supplied peripheral blood and tumor or nodule tissue samples, across which the repertoires of these patients were then compared.

Original methodology: For papillary thyroid cancer, a distant-metastasis classifier was constructed from CDR3 differences observed across clinicopathological groups. Using MiXCR, TCRdb re-called clones from the PCR reads. The V and J calls here are based on TCRdb, not the publication. The table records more than 10,000 clones, about a quarter of them present only once. About this clone: Its antigen is as yet unknown.

Patients were all untreated before their thyroid surgery. Notes on the study in general: Relative to benign nodules, malignant thyroid tumors were reportedly characterized by significantly elevated TCR beta diversity in blood and tumor.

The CDR3 length is 15 residues. The V gene's germline CDR1 is ENHRY and CDR2 SYGVKD. J lost 4 bases, V lost 9 bases, and 11 bases had no gene match. The sequencing input was blood. The chain combines TRBV10-3 with TRBJ2-7; TRBD2 agrees at 11 bases. This sequence was found in a female donor with papillary thyroid cancer or a benign thyroid nodule (not recorded which). Some clones in this sample may be carry-over from other donors' samples. CDR3: CAITSPGLADYEQYF. CDR3 DNA: TGTGCCATAACCAGCCCGGGACTAGCGGATTACGAGCAGTACTTC.